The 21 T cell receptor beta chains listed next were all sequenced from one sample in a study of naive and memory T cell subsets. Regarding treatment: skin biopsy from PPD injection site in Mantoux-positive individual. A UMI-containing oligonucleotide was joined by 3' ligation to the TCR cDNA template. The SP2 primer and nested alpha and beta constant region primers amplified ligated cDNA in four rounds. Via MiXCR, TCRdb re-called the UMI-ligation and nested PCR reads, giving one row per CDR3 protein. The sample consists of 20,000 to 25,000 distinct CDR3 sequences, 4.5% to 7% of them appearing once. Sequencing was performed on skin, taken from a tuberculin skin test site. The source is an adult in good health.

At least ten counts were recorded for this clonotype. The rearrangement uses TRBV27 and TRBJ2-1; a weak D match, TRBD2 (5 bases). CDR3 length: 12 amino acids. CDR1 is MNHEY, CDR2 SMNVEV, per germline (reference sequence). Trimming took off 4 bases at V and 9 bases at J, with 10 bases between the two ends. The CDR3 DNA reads TGTGCCAGCAGTTCCCCTGGGAGTGAGCAGTTCTTC. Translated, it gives CASSSPGSEQFF.

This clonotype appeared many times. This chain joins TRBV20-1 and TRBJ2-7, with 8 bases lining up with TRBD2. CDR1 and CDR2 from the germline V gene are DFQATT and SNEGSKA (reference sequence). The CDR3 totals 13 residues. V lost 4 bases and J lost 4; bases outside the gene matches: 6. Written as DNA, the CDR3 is TGCAGTGCTAACATAGCGGGACCTTACGAGCAGTACTTC. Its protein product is CSANIAGPYEQYF.

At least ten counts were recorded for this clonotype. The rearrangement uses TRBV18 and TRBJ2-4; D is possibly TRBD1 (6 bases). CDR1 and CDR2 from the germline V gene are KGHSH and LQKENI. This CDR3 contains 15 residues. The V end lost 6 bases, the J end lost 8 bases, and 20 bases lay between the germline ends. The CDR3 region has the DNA TGTGCCAGCTCGCTACAGGGACAAAGGGGACACATTCAGTACTTC. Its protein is CASSLQGQRGHIQYF.

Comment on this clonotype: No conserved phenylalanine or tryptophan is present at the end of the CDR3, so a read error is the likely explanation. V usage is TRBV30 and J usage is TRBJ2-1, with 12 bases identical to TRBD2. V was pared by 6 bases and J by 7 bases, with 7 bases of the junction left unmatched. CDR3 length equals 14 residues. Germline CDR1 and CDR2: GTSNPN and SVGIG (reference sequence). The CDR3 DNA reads TGTGCCTGCCTAGGACTAGCGGGAAGGAATGAGCAGTTCTCC. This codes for CACLGLAGRNEQFS.

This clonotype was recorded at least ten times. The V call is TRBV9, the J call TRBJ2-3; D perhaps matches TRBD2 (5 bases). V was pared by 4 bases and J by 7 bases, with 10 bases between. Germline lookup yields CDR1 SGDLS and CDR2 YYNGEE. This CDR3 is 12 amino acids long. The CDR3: CASSISGNTQYF. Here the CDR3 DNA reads TGTGCCAGCAGCATCTCGGGGAATACGCAGTATTTT.

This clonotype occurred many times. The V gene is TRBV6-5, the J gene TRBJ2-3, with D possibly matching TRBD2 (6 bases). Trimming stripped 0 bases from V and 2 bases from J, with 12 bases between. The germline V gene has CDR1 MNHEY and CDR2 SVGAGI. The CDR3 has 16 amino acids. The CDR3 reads CASSYSASALTDTQYF. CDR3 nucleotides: TGTGCCAGCAGTTACTCTGCTAGCGCCCTCACAGATACGCAGTATTTT.

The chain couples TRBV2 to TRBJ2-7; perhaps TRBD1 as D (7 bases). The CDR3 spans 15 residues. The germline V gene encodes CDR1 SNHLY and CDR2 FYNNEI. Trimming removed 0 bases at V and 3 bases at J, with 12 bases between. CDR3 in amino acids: CASSEAQGGFYEQYF. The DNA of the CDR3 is TGTGCCAGCAGTGAAGCCCAGGGGGGATTCTACGAGCAGTACTTC.

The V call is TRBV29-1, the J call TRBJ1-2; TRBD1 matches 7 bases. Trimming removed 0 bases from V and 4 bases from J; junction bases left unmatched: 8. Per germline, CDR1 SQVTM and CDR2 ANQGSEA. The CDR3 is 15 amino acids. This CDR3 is CSVEETTGIPYGYTF. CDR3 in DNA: TGCAGCGTTGAAGAGACGACAGGGATCCCCTATGGCTACACCTTC.

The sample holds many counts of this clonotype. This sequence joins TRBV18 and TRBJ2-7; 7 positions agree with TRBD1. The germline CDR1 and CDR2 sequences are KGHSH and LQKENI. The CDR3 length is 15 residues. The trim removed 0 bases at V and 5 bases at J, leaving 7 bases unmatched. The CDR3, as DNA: TGTGCCAGCTCACCACCCGGGACAGCCTTTAACGAGCAGTACTTC. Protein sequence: CASSPPGTAFNEQYF.

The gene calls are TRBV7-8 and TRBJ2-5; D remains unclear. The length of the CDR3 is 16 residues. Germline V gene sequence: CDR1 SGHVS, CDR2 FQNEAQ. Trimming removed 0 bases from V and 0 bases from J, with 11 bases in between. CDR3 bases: TGTGCCAGCAGCTTAGCGTCGTGGCGGAACCAAGAGACCCAGTACTTC. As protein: CASSLASWRNQETQYF. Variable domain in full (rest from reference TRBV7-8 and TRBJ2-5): GAGVSQSPRYKVAKRGQDVALRCDPISGHVSLFWYQQALGQGPEFLTYFQNEAQLDKSGLPSDRFFAERPEGSVSTLKIQRTQQEDSAVYLCASSLASWRNQETQYFGPGTRLLVL.

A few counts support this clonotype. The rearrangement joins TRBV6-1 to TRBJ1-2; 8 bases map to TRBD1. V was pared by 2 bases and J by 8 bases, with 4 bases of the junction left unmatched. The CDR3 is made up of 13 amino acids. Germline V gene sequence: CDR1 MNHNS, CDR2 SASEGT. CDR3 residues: CASSEQGARGYTF. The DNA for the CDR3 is TGTGCCAGCAGTGAACAGGGGGCTCGAGGCTACACCTTC.

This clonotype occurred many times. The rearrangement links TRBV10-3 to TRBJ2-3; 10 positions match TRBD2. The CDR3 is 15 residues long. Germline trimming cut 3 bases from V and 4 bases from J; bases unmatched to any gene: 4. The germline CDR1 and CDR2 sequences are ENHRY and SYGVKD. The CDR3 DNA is TGTGCCATCAGTGAATCTAGCGGGAGATCAGATACGCAGTATTTT. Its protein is CAISESSGRSDTQYF.

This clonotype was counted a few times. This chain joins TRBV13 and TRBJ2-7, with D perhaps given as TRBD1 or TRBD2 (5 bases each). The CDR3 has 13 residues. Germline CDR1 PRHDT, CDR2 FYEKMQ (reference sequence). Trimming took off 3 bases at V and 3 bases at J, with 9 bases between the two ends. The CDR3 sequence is CASSLGVDYEQYF. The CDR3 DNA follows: TGTGCCAGCAGCTTGGGGGTGGACTACGAGCAGTACTTC.

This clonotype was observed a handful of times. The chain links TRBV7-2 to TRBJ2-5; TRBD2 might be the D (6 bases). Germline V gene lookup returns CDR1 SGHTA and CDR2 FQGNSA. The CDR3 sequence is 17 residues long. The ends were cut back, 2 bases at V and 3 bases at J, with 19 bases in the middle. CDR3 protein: CASSLNIGTGTKETQYF. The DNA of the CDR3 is TGTGCCAGCAGCTTAAATATAGGGACTGGTACTAAAGAGACCCAGTACTTC.

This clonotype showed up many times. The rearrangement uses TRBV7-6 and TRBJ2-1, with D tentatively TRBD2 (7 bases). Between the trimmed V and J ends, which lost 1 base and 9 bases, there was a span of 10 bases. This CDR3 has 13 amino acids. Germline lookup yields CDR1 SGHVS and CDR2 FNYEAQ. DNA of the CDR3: TGTGCCAGCAGCTTAGGGGGAGGGGGTGAGCAGTTCTTC. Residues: CASSLGGGGEQFF.

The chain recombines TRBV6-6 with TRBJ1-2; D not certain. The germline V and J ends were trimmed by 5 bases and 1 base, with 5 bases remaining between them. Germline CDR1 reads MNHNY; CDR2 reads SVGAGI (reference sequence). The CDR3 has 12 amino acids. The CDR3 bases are TGTGCCAGCAGTCCTGTTAACTATGGCTACACCTTC. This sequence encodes CASSPVNYGYTF.

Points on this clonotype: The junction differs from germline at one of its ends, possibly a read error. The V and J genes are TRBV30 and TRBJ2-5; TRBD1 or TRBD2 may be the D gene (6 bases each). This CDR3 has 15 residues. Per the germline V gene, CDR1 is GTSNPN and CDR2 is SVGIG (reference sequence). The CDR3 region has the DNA TGCTCACCCTCCTCGGGGGCCCTGGTGGAAGAGACCCAGTACTTC. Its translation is CSPSSGALVEETQYF.

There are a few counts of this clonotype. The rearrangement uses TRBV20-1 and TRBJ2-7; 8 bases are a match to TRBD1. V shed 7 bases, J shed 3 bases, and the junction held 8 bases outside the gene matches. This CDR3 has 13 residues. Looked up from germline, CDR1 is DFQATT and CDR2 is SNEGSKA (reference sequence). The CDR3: CSGRTGIDYEQYF. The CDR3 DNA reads TGCAGTGGCCGGACAGGGATAGACTACGAGCAGTACTTC.

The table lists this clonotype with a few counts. The CDR3 DNA sequence: TGTGCCAGCAGTGAAGCCCCGGGGAGCACAGATACGCAGTATTTT. Encoded protein: CASSEAPGSTDTQYF. This chain joins TRBV6-1 and TRBJ2-3, with D perhaps TRBD2 (5 bases). Between the trimmed V and J ends, which lost 0 bases and 0 bases, there was a span of 7 bases. The length of the CDR3 is 15 residues. The germline CDR1 and CDR2 sequences are MNHNS and SASEGT.

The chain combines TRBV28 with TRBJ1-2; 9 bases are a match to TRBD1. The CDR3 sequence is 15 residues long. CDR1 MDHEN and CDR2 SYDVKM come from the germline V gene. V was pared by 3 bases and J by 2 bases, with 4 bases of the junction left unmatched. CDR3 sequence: CASSFSDRGNYGYTF. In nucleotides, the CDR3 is TGTGCCAGCAGTTTTTCGGACAGGGGAAACTATGGCTACACCTTC.

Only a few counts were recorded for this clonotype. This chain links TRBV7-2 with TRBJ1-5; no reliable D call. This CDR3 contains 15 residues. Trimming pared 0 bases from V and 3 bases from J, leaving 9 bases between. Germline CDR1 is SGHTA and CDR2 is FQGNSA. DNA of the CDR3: TGTGCCAGCAGCTTAGCGGCAGGAATCAATCAGCCCCAGCATTTT. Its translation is CASSLAAGINQPQHF.